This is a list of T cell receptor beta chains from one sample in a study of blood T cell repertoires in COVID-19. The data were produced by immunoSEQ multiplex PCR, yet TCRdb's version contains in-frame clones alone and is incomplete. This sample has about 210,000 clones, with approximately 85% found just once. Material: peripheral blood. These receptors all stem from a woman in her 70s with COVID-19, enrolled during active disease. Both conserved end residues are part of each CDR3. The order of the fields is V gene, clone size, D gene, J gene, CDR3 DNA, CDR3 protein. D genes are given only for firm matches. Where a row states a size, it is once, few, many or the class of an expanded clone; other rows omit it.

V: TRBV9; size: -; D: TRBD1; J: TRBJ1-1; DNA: TGTGCCAGCAGCGCCGGGGACAGGGGGCACACTGAAGCTTTCTTT; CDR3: CASSAGDRGHTEAFF
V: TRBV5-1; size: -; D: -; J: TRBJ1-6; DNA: TGCGCCAGCAGCTTCTCAGGGGCCTATAATTCACCCCTCCACTTT; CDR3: CASSFSGAYNSPLHF
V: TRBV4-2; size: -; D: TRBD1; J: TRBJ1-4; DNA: TGTGCCAGCAGCCAGACAGGGGATAATGAAAAACTGTTTTTT; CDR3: CASSQTGDNEKLFF
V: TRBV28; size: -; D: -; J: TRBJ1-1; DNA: TGTGCCAGCAGTTTATTCCGGGTCCGGGGCACTGAAGCTTTCTTT; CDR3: CASSLFRVRGTEAFF
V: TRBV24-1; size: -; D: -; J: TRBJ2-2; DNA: TGTGCCACCAGTGATAGCAAGCGCCCCACCGGGGAGCTGTTTTTT; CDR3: CATSDSKRPTGELFF
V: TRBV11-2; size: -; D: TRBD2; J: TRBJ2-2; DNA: TGTGCCAGCAGCGTGGGACTAGCGGGATCCGGGGAGCTGTTTTTT; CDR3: CASSVGLAGSGELFF
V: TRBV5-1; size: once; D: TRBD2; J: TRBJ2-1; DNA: TGCGCCAGCAGCTGGGTGACTAGCGGGGCCCCCTACAATGAGCAGTTCTTC; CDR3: CASSWVTSGAPYNEQFF
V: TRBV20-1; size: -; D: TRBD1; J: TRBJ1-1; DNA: TGCAGTGCTAGTGACAGGGGGCCAGGGGGCACTGAAGCTTTCTTT; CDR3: CSASDRGPGGTEAFF
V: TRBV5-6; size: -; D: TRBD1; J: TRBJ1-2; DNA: TGTGCCAGCAGCTTGTTGGGGACAGTGGACCTCTATGGCTACACCTTC; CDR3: CASSLLGTVDLYGYTF
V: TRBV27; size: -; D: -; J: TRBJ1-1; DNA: TGTGCCAGCAGCTCGGCGGGGGTAAAGGGCACTGAAGCTTTCTTT; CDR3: CASSSAGVKGTEAFF
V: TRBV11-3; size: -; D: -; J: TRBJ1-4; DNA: TGTGCCAGCAGCTTAGAGGCGGGACGGTGGGATGAAAAACTGTTTTTT; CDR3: CASSLEAGRWDEKLFF
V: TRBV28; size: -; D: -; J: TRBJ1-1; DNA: TGTACCAGCAGTTTATCCCAGACAGTGATGAACACTGAAGCTTTCTTT; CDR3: CTSSLSQTVMNTEAFF
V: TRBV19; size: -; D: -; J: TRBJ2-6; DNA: TGTGCCAGTAGTACCGCTGGGGCCAACGTCCTGACTTTC; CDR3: CASSTAGANVLTF
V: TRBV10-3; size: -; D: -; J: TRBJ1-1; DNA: TGTGCCATCAGTGAGTCTGGGCGGGGTAACACTGAAGCTTTCTTT; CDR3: CAISESGRGNTEAFF
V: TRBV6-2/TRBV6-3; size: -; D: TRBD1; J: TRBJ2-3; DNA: TGTGCCAGCAGTTCCCTTGGACAGGGGGGCTCCGATACGCAGTATTTT; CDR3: CASSSLGQGGSDTQYF
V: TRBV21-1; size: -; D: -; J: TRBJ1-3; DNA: TGTGCCAGCAGCCTGGGACAGAATACTACCTCTGGAAGAAACACCATATATTTT; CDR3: CASSLGQNTTSGRNTIYF
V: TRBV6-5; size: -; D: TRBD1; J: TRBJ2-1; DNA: TGTGCCAGCAGTCCCCGGGACAGGCCCTACAATGAGCAGTTCTTC; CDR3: CASSPRDRPYNEQFF
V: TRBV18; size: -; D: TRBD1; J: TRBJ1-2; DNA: TGTGCCAGCTCACCGCTGACAGGGGACTATGGCTACACCTTC; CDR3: CASSPLTGDYGYTF
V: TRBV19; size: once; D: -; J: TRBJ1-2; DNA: TGTGCCAGTAGTATTCAGTCAGGGGCCAACTATGGCTACACCTTC; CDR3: CASSIQSGANYGYTF
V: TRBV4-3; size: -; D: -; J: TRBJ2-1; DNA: TGCGCCAGCAGCCAAAAGGGGGGGAACAATGAGCAGTTCTTC; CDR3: CASSQKGGNNEQFF
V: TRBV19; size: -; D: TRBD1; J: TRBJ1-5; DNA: TGTGCCACCGCGGCCCGAATACAGGGGGCCGCGCAGCCCCAGCATTTT; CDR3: CATAARIQGAAQPQHF
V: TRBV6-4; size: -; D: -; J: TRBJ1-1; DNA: TGTGCCAGCAGTCCCTTCGGCGGACCGTCAGGGAGGGCTGAAGCTTTCTTT; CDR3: CASSPFGGPSGRAEAFF
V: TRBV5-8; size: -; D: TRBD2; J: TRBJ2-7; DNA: TGTGCCAGCAGCTTACTGTTTCTTTCGGCAGGGACTAAAGAGCAGTACTTC; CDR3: CASSLLFLSAGTKEQYF
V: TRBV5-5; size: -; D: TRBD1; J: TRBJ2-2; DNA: TGTGCCAGCAGCATTGTGACAGGGGCGGGCGGGGAGCTGTTTTTT; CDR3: CASSIVTGAGGELFF
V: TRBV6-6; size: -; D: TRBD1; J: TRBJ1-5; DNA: TGTGCCAGCAGTCCGGGACAGAGATATAGCAATCAGCCCCAGCATTTT; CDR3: CASSPGQRYSNQPQHF
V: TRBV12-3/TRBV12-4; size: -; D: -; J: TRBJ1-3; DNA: TGTGCCAGCAGTCCCTCTTCTGGAAACACCATATATTTT; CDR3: CASSPSSGNTIYF
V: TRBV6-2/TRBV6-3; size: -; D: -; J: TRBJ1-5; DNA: TGTGCCAGCAGTCCGGAGGGAAAGGGGCATCAGCCCCAGCATTTT; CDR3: CASSPEGKGHQPQHF
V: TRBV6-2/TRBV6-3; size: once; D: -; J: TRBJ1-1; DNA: TGTGCCAGCAGTTACCTCAGGGGGAACACTGAAGCTTTCTTT; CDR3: CASSYLRGNTEAFF
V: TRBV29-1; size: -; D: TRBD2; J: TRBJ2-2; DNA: TGCAGCGTTGAACCTAGGAGGACTAGCGGGAACCCACACACCGGGGAGCTGTTTTTT; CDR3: CSVEPRRTSGNPHTGELFF
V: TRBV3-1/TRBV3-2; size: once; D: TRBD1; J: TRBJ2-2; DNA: TGTGCCAGCAGCCAAGTAGACAGGGCCGGGGAGCTGTTTTTT; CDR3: CASSQVDRAGELFF
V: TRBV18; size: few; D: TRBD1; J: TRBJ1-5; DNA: TGTGCCAGCTCACCAGGACAGGGAGTTGGCCAGCCCCAGCATTTT; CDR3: CASSPGQGVGQPQHF
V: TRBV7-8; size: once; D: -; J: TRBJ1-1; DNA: TGTGCCAGCAGGTCCTTGGGACTTGAGGGGACTGAAGCTTTCTTT; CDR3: CASRSLGLEGTEAFF
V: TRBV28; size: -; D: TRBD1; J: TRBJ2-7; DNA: TGTGCCAGCAGCAGGTCGGGACAGGGCCACTACGAGCAGTACTTC; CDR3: CASSRSGQGHYEQYF
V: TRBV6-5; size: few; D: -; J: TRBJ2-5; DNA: TGTGCCAGCAGCCACGACTATACCCAGTACTTC; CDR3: CASSHDYTQYF
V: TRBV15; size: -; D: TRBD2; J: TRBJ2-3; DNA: TGTGCCACCAGCAGATCCCGACTAGCGGGGGGCCAGGGAGATACGCAGTATTTT; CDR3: CATSRSRLAGGQGDTQYF
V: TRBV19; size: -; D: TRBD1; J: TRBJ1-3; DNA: TGTGCCAGTAGTATAGACGGGACAGGGGTAGGAAACACCATATATTTT; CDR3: CASSIDGTGVGNTIYF
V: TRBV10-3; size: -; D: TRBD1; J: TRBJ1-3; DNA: TGTGCCATCAGTAGACAGGGTCCTTCTGGAAACACCATATATTTT; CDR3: CAISRQGPSGNTIYF
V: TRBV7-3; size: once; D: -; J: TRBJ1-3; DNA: TGTGCCAGCAGCCTGCTTATTAACGATTCAGGGGTCAGCTCTGGAAACACCATATATTTT; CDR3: CASSLLINDSGVSSGNTIYF